Below, 28 T cell receptor beta chains from the same sample are listed, as sequenced in a study of cytomegalovirus exposure and HLA in healthy donors. With 60 Vbeta and 13 Jbeta primers, the PCR was carried out. Repertoires were generated with immunoSEQ multiplex PCR, while TCRdb's copy carries only in-frame clones and drops some. Of some 180,000 clones listed, about 85% were seen once; the top ten hold about 2.5%. The sample comprised PBMCs. All receptors come from a man aged 30 to 45 in good health and CMV-seropositive.

This chain joins TRBV7-2 and TRBJ2-3, with D maybe TRBD2 (5 bases). The germline gives CDR1 SGHTA, CDR2 FQGNSA. The CDR3 has 13 residues. Trimming shortened V by 5 bases and J by 5 bases, and 11 bases separated the two germline ends. The CDR3 coding sequence is TGTGCCAGCAGCCTTCGTCGGGGAGATACGCAGTATTTT. It is translated as CASSLRRGDTQYF.

This chain connects TRBV7-8 to TRBJ2-5; D is uncertain. Per the germline V gene, CDR1 is SGHVS and CDR2 is FQNEAQ. The CDR3 consists of 14 residues. V lost 3 bases and J 2 bases, leaving 10 bases between the germline ends. The CDR3 region is CASSFPTRQETQYF. CDR3 bases: TGTGCCAGCAGCTTCCCGACTCGGCAAGAGACCCAGTACTTC.

The rearrangement joins TRBV2 to TRBJ2-1; D is unclear. From germline, CDR1 is SNHLY and CDR2 FYNNEI. This CDR3 has 14 residues. V was cut by 0 bases and J by 6 bases, with 9 bases left in between. The CDR3 here is CASSEASRSNEQFF. In DNA, the CDR3 is TGTGCCAGCAGTGAAGCAAGCCGGTCCAATGAGCAGTTCTTC.

This clone was seen more than once but under ten times. The chain links TRBV4-1 to TRBJ2-3; possible D gene TRBD2, 5 bases. The CDR3 has 13 amino acids. Germline values: CDR1 MGHRA, CDR2 YSYEKL. V lost 8 bases and J lost 2, with 11 bases in between. CDR3 sequence reads: CASRDYSTDTQYF. The CDR3, as DNA: TGCGCCAGCCGAGACTATTCCACAGATACGCAGTATTTT.

This chain connects TRBV5-1 to TRBJ1-2; 8 bases fit TRBD1. CDR1 is SGHRS, CDR2 YFSETQ, per germline. CDR3 length equals 14 residues. The V segment lost 5 bases and the J segment 7 bases; nucleotides outside the gene matches: 10. Written as DNA, the CDR3 is TGCGCCAGCAGTTATTTTGGACAGGGACGTGGCTACACCTTC. Translation gives CASSYFGQGRGYTF.

This chain links TRBV6-6 with TRBJ1-5; perhaps TRBD1 as D (5 bases). V was cut by 6 bases and J by 3 bases, with 12 bases left in between. The CDR3 loop spans 14 amino acids. Germline values: CDR1 MNHNY, CDR2 SVGAGI (reference sequence). The CDR3 nucleotides read TGTGCCAGCAGCCCGGCGGGGGTCAATCAGCCCCAGCATTTT. Its protein is CASSPAGVNQPQHF.

This chain uses TRBV7-2 with TRBJ2-3; D gene unclear. This CDR3 region has 14 residues. Germline lookup yields CDR1 SGHTA and CDR2 FQGNSA. V was shortened by 1 base and J by 3 bases, with 8 bases between the two germline ends. The CDR3 reads CASSLGKSTDTQYF. The CDR3 DNA sequence: TGTGCCAGCAGCTTAGGAAAGAGTACAGATACGCAGTATTTT.

The J gene is TRBJ1-3, the V gene TRBV4-1; no firm D call. The CDR3 extends over 14 amino acids. Germline CDR1 reads MGHRA; CDR2 reads YSYEKL. V lost 1 base and J 4 bases, leaving 8 bases between the germline ends. CDR3 bases: TGCGCCAGCAGCCAAGGCGGAGGGGGAAACACCATATATTTT. Amino acid sequence: CASSQGGGGNTIYF.

This chain connects TRBV5-4 to TRBJ1-6; 8 bases fit TRBD1. Germline loops: CDR1 SGHNT, CDR2 YYREEE (reference sequence). V dropped 4 bases and J dropped 7; count of bases not matched to a gene: 4. The CDR3 has 14 residues. The CDR3 coding sequence is TGTGCCAGCAGCCTGGACAGGGCCAATTCACCCCTCCACTTT. Translation gives CASSLDRANSPLHF.

The chain combines TRBV15 with TRBJ1-5; D remains ambiguous. V was shortened by 3 bases and J by 1 base, with 10 bases between the two germline ends. Germline CDR1 reads LNHNV; CDR2 reads YYDKDF (reference sequence). There are 15 residues in the CDR3. DNA for the CDR3: TGTGCCACCAGCAGTGTTCCGGGAAGCAATCAGCCCCAGCATTTT. This sequence encodes CATSSVPGSNQPQHF.

The chain couples TRBV7-9 to TRBJ2-1; the match to TRBD2 covers 10 bases. CDR3 length equals 12 residues. CDR1 and CDR2 from the germline V gene are SEHNR and FQNEAQ (reference sequence). Germline trimming cut 11 bases from V and 8 bases from J; bases unmatched to any gene: 6. DNA of the CDR3: TGTGCCTGCAAGCGGGAGGGCCATGAGCAGTTCTTC. Translation gives CACKREGHEQFF.

This clone came up once. The V call is TRBV7-3, the J call TRBJ1-3, with D possibly being TRBD1 (5 bases). CDR1 and CDR2 from the germline V gene are SGHTA and FQGTGA. The V end lost 2 bases, the J end lost 1 base, and 9 bases lay between the germline ends. CDR3 length equals 15 residues. The CDR3 nucleotides read TGTGCCAGCAGCTTACAGGGAGGGTCTGGAAACACCATATATTTT. Translation gives CASSLQGGSGNTIYF.

This chain's CDR3 is CASSPTAGTSTDTQYF. CDR3 nucleotide sequence: TGTGCCAGCTCACCAACCGCGGGGACCAGCACAGATACGCAGTATTTT. The chain joins TRBV18 to TRBJ2-3; D is possibly TRBD2 (6 bases). There are 16 residues in the CDR3. Per the germline V gene, CDR1 is KGHSH and CDR2 is LQKENI. Trimming took 2 bases from V and 0 from J, leaving 12 bases between them.

This rearrangement joins TRBV6-5 to TRBJ1-2; 7 nucleotides match TRBD1. CDR1 is MNHEY, CDR2 SVGAGI, per germline. The V gene end was trimmed by 0 bases and the J gene end by 5 bases; junction bases not matched to a gene: 6. The CDR3 covers 15 residues. CDR3 sequence reads: CASSYSGQRTYGYTF. CDR3 DNA: TGTGCCAGCAGTTACTCGGGACAGCGAACGTATGGCTACACCTTC.

This clone was observed a handful of times. The CDR3 sequence is CATWGGTGVYEQYF. The CDR3 DNA follows: TGTGCCACCTGGGGGGGGACAGGCGTTTACGAGCAGTACTTC. V is TRBV6-6 and J is TRBJ2-7; D perhaps matches TRBD1 (8 bases). The CDR3 has 14 amino acids. Germline assignment: CDR1 MNHNY and CDR2 SVGAGI (reference sequence). V lost 10 bases and J lost 4, with 20 bases in between.

This clone was seen a few times. One end of the junction is discordant with germline, which a read error may explain. This chain connects TRBV5-1 to TRBJ1-1; D unresolved. Germline V gene sequence: CDR1 SGHRS, CDR2 YFSETQ. The CDR3 runs to 15 residues. The CDR3 sequence: CASSLVAGMNTEAFF. The CDR3 bases are TGCGCCAGCAGTTTGGTGGCGGGCATGAACACTGAAGCTTTCTTT.

V gene TRBV9 combines with J gene TRBJ2-1; the D is unclear. Germline V gives CDR1 SGDLS, CDR2 YYNGEE. The V end was cut by 4 bases, the J end by 4 bases, with 9 bases between. The CDR3 runs 13 residues. The CDR3 spells CASSPDLYNEQFF. The CDR3, as DNA: TGTGCCAGCAGCCCAGACTTATACAATGAGCAGTTCTTC.

The chain carries TRBV5-4 and TRBJ2-2, with D possibly TRBD1 on 6 matching bases. The V and J ends lost 5 bases and 6 bases respectively, with 11 bases between them. CDR1 and CDR2 from the germline V gene are SGHNT and YYREEE (reference sequence). The CDR3 length is 13 residues. The CDR3 here is CASSWTAPGELFF. The CDR3 DNA follows: TGTGCCAGCAGTTGGACAGCTCCCGGGGAGCTGTTTTTT.

This clone was seen more than once but under ten times. This rearrangement joins TRBV6-5 to TRBJ2-3, with 8 bases that match TRBD2. The CDR3 is 13 residues long. The V segment lost 2 bases and the J segment 7 bases; nucleotides outside the gene matches: 2. The V gene's germline CDR1 is MNHEY and CDR2 SVGAGI. The CDR3 sequence is CASSYREGNTQYF. The CDR3 DNA reads TGTGCCAGCAGTTACCGGGAGGGGAATACGCAGTATTTT.

V usage is TRBV7-6 and J usage is TRBJ1-4, with 10 bases that match TRBD1. Germline loops: CDR1 SGHVS, CDR2 FNYEAQ. The CDR3 covers 14 residues. V was pared by 6 bases and J by 8 bases, with 6 bases of the junction left unmatched. CDR3 residues: CASSRGTGDEKLFF. CDR3 nucleotide sequence: TGTGCCAGCAGTCGGGGGACAGGGGACGAAAAACTGTTTTTT.

The V gene is TRBV2, the J gene TRBJ2-5; no clear D gene. CDR3 length: 14 amino acids. V shed 1 base and J shed 4 bases, with 10 bases lying between them. CDR1 and CDR2 from the germline V gene are SNHLY and FYNNEI. The CDR3 DNA follows: TGTGCCAGCAGTGAAGTGGTGAGAGGAGAGACCCAGTACTTC. It codes for CASSEVVRGETQYF.

This clone was observed once. The V call is TRBV30, the J call TRBJ1-5; perhaps TRBD1 as D (5 bases). Deletions cut 5 bases from V and 7 bases from J, with 18 bases between. Per germline, CDR1 GTSNPN and CDR2 SVGIG (reference sequence). The CDR3 totals 14 residues. CDR3 DNA: TGTGCCTGGGGCCGCGGGACTGCGAGCCAGCCCCAGCATTTT. This translates into CAWGRGTASQPQHF.

The V and J genes are TRBV5-1 and TRBJ2-7; D is perhaps TRBD2 (6 bases). CDR1 is SGHRS, CDR2 YFSETQ, per germline. The CDR3 contains 14 residues. Trimming stripped 0 bases from V and 6 bases from J, with 13 bases between. This CDR3 reads CASSLAREEGEQYF. The CDR3 DNA follows: TGCGCCAGCAGCTTGGCGCGGGAAGAGGGCGAGCAGTACTTC.

This clone came up once. This chain uses TRBV2 with TRBJ2-6, with D unclear. Per the germline V gene, CDR1 is SNHLY and CDR2 is FYNNEI. There are 15 residues in the CDR3. Deletions cut 8 bases from V and 0 bases from J, with 11 bases between. The CDR3 bases are TGTGCCAGCCAAGCCCTTAGCTCTGGGGCCAACGTCCTGACTTTC. Amino acids: CASQALSSGANVLTF. Looking up the rest from reference TRBV2 and TRBJ2-6 gives the full variable domain: EPEVTQTPSHQVTQMGQEVILRCVPISNHLYFYWYRQILGQKVEFLVSFYNNEISEKSEIFDDQFSVERPDGSNFTLKIRSTKLEDSAMYFCASQALSSGANVLTFGAGSRLTVL.

The gene calls are TRBV2 and TRBJ2-3; D remains unclear. Trimming cost V 10 bases and J 2 bases, with 19 bases left between them. The germline V gene has CDR1 SNHLY and CDR2 FYNNEI. This CDR3 has 15 residues. This chain's CDR3 is CATKGNRGNTDTQYF. CDR3 in DNA: TGTGCCACCAAAGGTAATCGCGGTAACACAGATACGCAGTATTTT. Together with reference TRBV2 and TRBJ2-3, the CDR3 gives the full variable domain: EPEVTQTPSHQVTQMGQEVILRCVPISNHLYFYWYRQILGQKVEFLVSFYNNEISEKSEIFDDQFSVERPDGSNFTLKIRSTKLEDSAMYFCATKGNRGNTDTQYFGPGTRLTVL.

This chain connects TRBV29-1 to TRBJ1-2, with 7 positions matching TRBD1. V gave up 7 bases and J gave up 4 bases; unmatched junction bases: 3. CDR3 size: 11 residues. Germline V gene data show CDR1 as SQVTM and CDR2 as ANQGSEA. The chain's CDR3 is CSEGDSYGYTF. The CDR3 DNA reads TGCAGCGAGGGGGACAGCTATGGCTACACCTTC.

The chain employs TRBV6-5 and TRBJ1-5; D remains ambiguous. Between the trimmed V and J ends, which lost 1 base and 5 bases, there was a span of 9 bases. Per germline, CDR1 MNHEY and CDR2 SVGAGI. The CDR3 contains 14 residues. CDR3 amino acids: CASSYWTGDQPQHF. The CDR3 nucleotides are TGTGCCAGCAGTTACTGGACCGGGGATCAGCCCCAGCATTTT.

Written as DNA, the CDR3 is TGTGCCAGCAGTTTATGGGCCCCCAACAGCAATGAGCAGTTCTTC. Protein product: CASSLWAPNSNEQFF. J is TRBJ2-1 and V is TRBV28; D remains unclear. Trimming pared 0 bases from V and 6 bases from J, leaving 12 bases between. This CDR3 is 15 amino acids long. Germline V gives CDR1 MDHEN, CDR2 SYDVKM.